This TCR beta chain stems from a study of OX40 agonist ivuxolimab in advanced cancers. Points from the study as a whole: Expanded clones were, on average, more numerous in CD8+ T cells than in CD4+.

As for this clone: Its target is unknown.

At cycle 4 day 1, cycle 7 day 1, and baseline, blood was sampled. The assay was immunoSEQ multiplex PCR, and TCRdb's table has in-frame clones only and misses some. There are 65,000 to 100,000 clones in the sample; just over 85% occur only once, and about 0.76% lies in the top ten. Trimming removed 1 base from V and 0 bases from J; junction bases left unmatched: 3. CDR3 size: 15 residues. Looked up from germline, CDR1 is SGHTA and CDR2 is FQGNSA. The specimen was CD4+ or CD8+ T cells sorted from blood, collected in a trial of the OX40 agonist ivuxolimab. The TCR comes from an adult with an advanced solid tumor such as melanoma, head and neck, liver or kidney cancer. This chain uses TRBV7-2 with TRBJ2-7; TRBD1 matches at 7 bases. The CDR3 bases are TGTGCCAGCAGCTTAGGTAGGACAGGCTCCTACGAGCAGTACTTC. It yields the protein CASSLGRTGSYEQYF.